The 23 T cell receptor beta chains below come from one sample, sequenced in a study of cytomegalovirus exposure and HLA in healthy donors. The PCR made use of 60 Vbeta and 13 Jbeta primers. Profiled with immunoSEQ multiplex PCR; TCRdb holds only in-frame clones, not every one. The sample lists approximately 190,000 clones, more than 75% occurring once. Sequenced material: PBMCs. These receptors came from a woman aged 25 to 39 in good health and CMV-seropositive.

This CDR3 is CASSGTGGGTDTQYF. In nucleotides, the CDR3 is TGTGCCAGCAGCGGCACAGGGGGCGGCACAGATACGCAGTATTTT. The chain has TRBV7-8 and TRBJ2-3; the match to TRBD1 covers 9 bases. Germline CDR1 is SGHVS and CDR2 is FQNEAQ. CDR3 length: 15 residues. V lost 5 bases and J lost 1; bases outside the gene matches: 4.

The chain has TRBV23-1 and TRBJ2-7; 7 bases match TRBD1. TRBV23-1 is flagged as an ORF with uncertain function. The CDR3 covers 15 residues. J gave up 1 base and V 2 bases, and 5 bases lay outside the gene matches. CDR3 sequence (DNA): TGCGCCAGCAGTCAACGAGGACAGGAATCCTACGAGCAGTACTTC. Encoded protein: CASSQRGQESYEQYF.

This clone has just a few counts. J is TRBJ1-1 and V is TRBV14; perhaps TRBD1 as D (5 bases). Germline V gives CDR1 SGHDN, CDR2 FVKESK. CDR3 length: 12 amino acids. The V end lost 3 bases, the J end lost 11 bases, and 13 bases lay between the germline ends. The CDR3 loop reads CASSQAGGRAFF. CDR3 in DNA: TGTGCCAGCAGCCAGGCCGGGGGTAGGGCTTTCTTT. Looking up the rest from reference TRBV14 and TRBJ1-1 gives the full variable domain: EAGVTQFPSHSVIEKGQTVTLRCDPISGHDNLYWYRRVMGKEIKFLLHFVKESKQDESGMPNNRFLAERTGGTYSTLKVQPAELEDSGVYFCASSQAGGRAFFGQGTRLTVV.

The CDR3 sequence is CASIRDRLSQGVNSPLHF. CDR3 coding DNA: TGTGCCAGCATTCGGGACAGGCTATCCCAAGGCGTGAATTCACCCCTCCACTTT. This rearrangement joins TRBV2 to TRBJ1-6; 8 bases are a match to TRBD1. The CDR3 has 18 residues. Germline V gene data show CDR1 as SNHLY and CDR2 as FYNNEI. Germline trimming cut 7 bases from V and 7 bases from J; bases unmatched to any gene: 18.

This clone was found once. The chain is built from TRBV28 and TRBJ2-7, with D tentatively TRBD2 (5 bases). The CDR3 length is 13 residues. The V end lost 3 bases, the J end lost 1 base, and 7 bases lay between the germline ends. CDR1 MDHEN and CDR2 SYDVKM come from the germline V gene. For the CDR3, the DNA is TGTGCCAGCAGTTTTCGGGGTTCCTACGAGCAGTACTTC. Translating it yields CASSFRGSYEQYF. The whole variable domain, remainder taken from reference TRBV28 and TRBJ2-7, is DVKVTQSSRYLVKRTGEKVFLECVQDMDHENMFWYRQDPGLGLRLIYFSYDVKMKEKGDIPEGYSVSREKKERFSLILESASTNQTSMYLCASSFRGSYEQYFGPGTRLTVT.

The DNA for the CDR3 is TGCGCCAGCAGCCCCCGGGGGAGATATGGCTACACCTTC. Amino acid sequence: CASSPRGRYGYTF. V usage is TRBV4-3 and J usage is TRBJ1-2, with D possibly matching TRBD1 (5 bases). Germline CDR1 LGHNA, CDR2 YSLEER. The CDR3 sequence is 13 residues long. Trimming took off 4 bases at V and 5 bases at J, with 11 bases between the two ends.

The chain has TRBV5-1 and TRBJ2-3; 7 bases are shared with TRBD2. The length of the CDR3 is 14 residues. V shed 3 bases, J shed 2 bases, and the junction held 3 bases outside the gene matches. The germline V gene encodes CDR1 SGHRS and CDR2 YFSETQ. The CDR3 is CASSSGGFTDTQYF. CDR3 DNA: TGCGCCAGCAGCTCCGGGGGGTTCACAGATACGCAGTATTTT.

The chain uses TRBV7-2 and TRBJ1-1; possibly TRBD1 for D (6 bases). V shed 1 base and J shed 0 bases, with 9 bases lying between them. Per the germline V gene, CDR1 is SGHTA and CDR2 is FQGNSA. CDR3 length: 15 residues. CDR3 loop: CASSLVTGLNTEAFF. CDR3 sequence (DNA): TGTGCCAGCAGCTTAGTGACAGGCTTGAACACTGAAGCTTTCTTT.

This clone has ten or more counts. CDR3 nucleotides: TGTGCCAGCAGCGCGAGCGCGGGGACCGGGGAGCTGTTTTTT. Protein sequence: CASSASAGTGELFF. The gene calls are TRBV4-2 and TRBJ2-2; possibly TRBD2 for D (6 bases). Germline values: CDR1 LGHNA, CDR2 YNFKEQ. This CDR3 is 14 amino acids long. The V end lost 5 bases, the J end lost 5 bases, and 12 bases lay between the germline ends.

The sample holds a few counts of this clone. The V call is TRBV5-1, the J call TRBJ2-1; 10 bases match TRBD2. Trimming took 5 bases from V and 6 from J; bases not matched to a gene: 8. Germline lookup yields CDR1 SGHRS and CDR2 YFSETQ. This CDR3 is 15 amino acids long. The CDR3 loop reads CASSASGSGANEQFF. CDR3 in DNA: TGCGCCAGCAGTGCTAGCGGGAGCGGGGCCAATGAGCAGTTCTTC. Full variable domain (rest looked up from reference TRBV5-1 and TRBJ2-1): KAGVTQTPRYLIKTRGQQVTLSCSPISGHRSVSWYQQTPGQGLQFLFEYFSETQRNKGNFPGRFSGRQFSNSRSEMNVSTLELGDSALYLCASSASGSGANEQFFGPGTRLTVL.

The rearrangement uses TRBV9 and TRBJ1-4; tentative D call: TRBD1 (5 bases). Germline V gene lookup returns CDR1 SGDLS and CDR2 YYNGEE. V was pared by 0 bases and J by 8 bases, with 20 bases between. The CDR3 runs to 17 residues. The DNA of the CDR3 is TGTGCCAGCAGCGTAGTTCCAGGGCTCGAGCCGGGCGAAAAACTGTTTTTT. Its translation is CASSVVPGLEPGEKLFF. The whole variable domain, filled in from reference TRBV9 and TRBJ1-4, reads DSGVTQTPKHLITATGQRVTLRCSPRSGDLSVYWYQQSLDQGLQFLIQYYNGEERAKGNILERFSAQQFPDLHSELNLSSLELGDSALYFCASSVVPGLEPGEKLFFGSGTQLSVL.

This chain joins TRBV28 and TRBJ2-2; 9 nucleotides align to TRBD2. V was clipped by 6 bases and J by 6 bases; unmatched bases: 14. The germline gives CDR1 MDHEN, CDR2 SYDVKM. CDR3 size: 17 residues. CDR3 protein: CASSEGGIGGRAGELFF. In DNA, the CDR3 is TGTGCCAGCAGCGAGGGAGGGATTGGCGGGAGGGCCGGGGAGCTGTTTTTT. Variable domain in full (rest from reference TRBV28 and TRBJ2-2): DVKVTQSSRYLVKRTGEKVFLECVQDMDHENMFWYRQDPGLGLRLIYFSYDVKMKEKGDIPEGYSVSREKKERFSLILESASTNQTSMYLCASSEGGIGGRAGELFFGEGSRLTVL.

This clone was found once. This rearrangement joins TRBV11-3 to TRBJ2-1, with 9 bases matching TRBD2. The CDR3 has 18 amino acids. Per germline, CDR1 SGHNT and CDR2 YENEEA. After removal of 2 bases from V and 7 bases from J, the junction contained 15 bases not matched to a gene. The CDR3 DNA reads as TGTGCCAGCAGCTTAAGATTTATGGCTAGCGGGAATGGGAATGAGCAGTTCTTC. It encodes CASSLRFMASGNGNEQFF.

This clone was seen a few times. This chain joins TRBV9 and TRBJ1-6; 8 bases fit TRBD1. This CDR3 has 15 residues. With 3 bases clipped from V and 6 bases from J, the junction kept 5 bases outside the gene matches. The germline V gene encodes CDR1 SGDLS and CDR2 YYNGEE. The CDR3 spells CASSGPGQVNSPLHF. CDR3 nucleotides: TGTGCCAGCAGCGGACCGGGACAGGTTAATTCACCCCTCCACTTT. Variable domain in full (rest from reference TRBV9 and TRBJ1-6): DSGVTQTPKHLITATGQRVTLRCSPRSGDLSVYWYQQSLDQGLQFLIQYYNGEERAKGNILERFSAQQFPDLHSELNLSSLELGDSALYFCASSGPGQVNSPLHFGNGTRLTVT.

This chain connects TRBV14 to TRBJ1-4, with D uncertain. The CDR3 has 17 residues. From germline, CDR1 is SGHDN and CDR2 FVKESK. V shed 2 bases and J shed 5 bases, with 18 bases lying between them. Written as DNA, the CDR3 is TGTGCCAGCAGCCAATTCCCCGGCCGCGCGGGGAATGAAAAACTGTTTTTT. Translation: CASSQFPGRAGNEKLFF.

The rearrangement joins TRBV10-2 to TRBJ1-1; 9 bases match TRBD1. From germline, CDR1 is WSHSY and CDR2 SAAADI. After removal of 0 bases from V and 3 bases from J, the junction contained 11 bases not matched to a gene. CDR3 size: 18 residues. The CDR3 DNA follows: TGCGCCAGCAGTGAGTCGACAAACAGGGGGCTTCTAGACACTGAAGCTTTCTTT. It is translated as CASSESTNRGLLDTEAFF.

V usage is TRBV29-1 and J usage is TRBJ1-1; D remains unclear. The CDR3 consists of 12 residues. Germline V lookup: CDR1 SQVTM, CDR2 ANQGSEA. Trimming removed 4 bases from V and 4 bases from J, with 10 bases in between. CDR3 bases: TGCAGCGTTGTTCGGGGAATCACTGAAGCTTTCTTT. It specifies CSVVRGITEAFF.

V is TRBV19 and J is TRBJ1-2; maybe TRBD1 (5 bases). This CDR3 contains 17 residues. Germline CDR1 is LNHDA and CDR2 is SQIVND (reference sequence). V was pared by 6 bases and J by 6 bases, with 26 bases between. The CDR3 loop is CASRAREGTIPEDGYTF. In nucleotides, the CDR3 is TGTGCCAGTAGGGCCAGGGAGGGTACTATTCCTGAGGATGGCTACACCTTC.

V usage is TRBV7-2 and J usage is TRBJ2-7; 8 bases are a match to TRBD2. The CDR3 runs to 15 residues. J was trimmed by 7 bases and V by 5 bases; bases with no gene match: 13. Germline CDR1 reads SGHTA; CDR2 reads FQGNSA. The CDR3 loop is CASSVASGHPPEQYF. In DNA, the CDR3 is TGTGCCAGCAGCGTCGCTAGCGGGCATCCTCCTGAGCAGTACTTC.

The chain combines TRBV5-1 with TRBJ2-2; tentatively, D is TRBD2 (6 bases). V lost 0 bases to trimming and J lost 1 base, with 10 bases between them. Germline loops: CDR1 SGHRS, CDR2 YFSETQ. This CDR3 has 16 amino acids. This CDR3 reads CASSLAGEVNTGELFF. CDR3 DNA: TGCGCCAGCAGCTTGGCGGGGGAGGTGAACACCGGGGAGCTGTTTTTT.

The sample holds a few counts of this clone. The rearrangement links TRBV10-3 to TRBJ2-7; 7 nucleotides agree with TRBD2. The length of the CDR3 is 15 residues. V lost 3 bases, J lost 0 bases, and 5 bases stayed unmatched. Germline V gives CDR1 ENHRY, CDR2 SYGVKD. The CDR3 protein is CAISDPLARSYEQYF. As DNA, the CDR3 is TGTGCCATCAGTGACCCACTAGCGCGCTCCTACGAGCAGTACTTC.

The V and J genes are TRBV6-6 and TRBJ2-1, with 12 bases fitting TRBD2. V lost 10 bases to trimming and J lost 2 bases; unmatched junction nucleotides: 9. Per the germline V gene, CDR1 is MNHNY and CDR2 is SVGAGI (reference sequence). The CDR3 has 16 amino acids. CDR3 sequence (DNA): TGTGCCACCACTTGGACTAGCGGGATACCCTACAATGAGCAGTTCTTC. As protein: CATTWTSGIPYNEQFF.

The chain is built from TRBV7-2 and TRBJ1-5; D is uncertain. Germline CDR1 is SGHTA and CDR2 is FQGNSA. This CDR3 has 13 residues. Trimming took off 3 bases at V and 7 bases at J, with 10 bases between the two ends. CDR3 sequence reads: CASSLQVGQPQHF. CDR3 in DNA: TGTGCCAGCAGCTTGCAGGTTGGACAGCCCCAGCATTTT.